The rows below give T cell receptor beta chains drawn from one sample of a study of T cells in localized non-small cell lung cancer. Sequencing used immunoSEQ multiplex PCR; TCRdb keeps in-frame clones, though not all of them. The sample contains fewer than 2,500 clones, roughly 24% of which appear only once. The sample here was normal lung tissue next to the tumor, taken before any cancer treatment. The source is a male donor aged 60 or older with stage I lung adenocarcinoma. Each CDR3 is given with its conserved first and last residue. A D gene is named only where the DNA matches it firmly. Only some rows state a clone size, as once, few, many or a class for expanded clones.

TRBV29-1	NA	15	few	TRBJ1-2	TGCAGCGTTGAATGGGGTGGGCAGGACCCCTATGGCTACACCTTC	CSVEWGGQDPYGYTF
TRBV11-3	NA	14	few	TRBJ1-1	TGTGCCAGCAGCTTGGCCAGGGCGAACACTGAAGCTTTCTTT	CASSLARANTEAFF
TRBV23-1	NA	13	few	TRBJ1-2	TGCGCCAGCAGCCCGGACCTAAACTATGGCTACACCTTC	CASSPDLNYGYTF
TRBV6-8	NA	14	NA	TRBJ2-1	TGTGCCAGCAGTTACTCGAGGACCCTCAATGAGCAGTTCTTC	CASSYSRTLNEQFF
TRBV10-2	NA	13	NA	TRBJ2-3	TGCGCCAGCAGTGTCAGGGTTGGAGATACGCAGTATTTT	CASSVRVGDTQYF
TRBV6-8	NA	14	NA	TRBJ1-1	TGTGCCAGCAATAAAGGTGGGGTAGGCTTCGAAGCTTTCTTT	CASNKGGVGFEAFF
TRBV7-6	TRBD2	14	NA	TRBJ2-1	TGTGCCAGCAAGGTCGCGGGAGGGCCGGGTGAGCAGTTCTTC	CASKVAGGPGEQFF
TRBV18	TRBD1	19	NA	TRBJ2-3	TGTGCCAGCTCACCTGCCGACAGGGGGATTACTCATCCCACAGATACGCAGTATTTT	CASSPADRGITHPTDTQYF
TRBV11-3	TRBD1	15	medium-sized	TRBJ1-2	TGTGCCAGCAGCTCCGGGACAGGGCATAACTATGGCTACACCTTC	CASSSGTGHNYGYTF
TRBV6-8	NA	13	large	TRBJ2-1	TGTGCCACCAGCCGGGACTCCTACAATGAGCAGTTCTTC	CATSRDSYNEQFF
TRBV9	NA	15	few	TRBJ2-5	TGTGCCAGCAGCGTCGCAGGGACCATGAGAGAGACCCAGTACTTC	CASSVAGTMRETQYF
TRBV6-8	NA	13	NA	TRBJ1-1	TGTGCCAGCAGCCCAAGCTTTGGACTTGAAGCTTTCTTT	CASSPSFGLEAFF
TRBV30	NA	15	few	TRBJ1-3	TGTGCCTGGAGTGTCGCCTTTCTAGGGGGGGACACCATATATTTT	CAWSVAFLGGDTIYF
TRBV28	NA	13	few	TRBJ1-3	TGTGCCAGCAGTACAGCCGCTGGAAACACCATATATTTT	CASSTAAGNTIYF
TRBV30	NA	13	few	TRBJ2-1	TGTGCCCTAGGGACCGACGTTACGGATGAGCAGTTCTTC	CALGTDVTDEQFF
TRBV6-8	TRBD1	13	medium-sized	TRBJ2-2	TGTGCCAGCAGTGACAGGGGCACCGGGGAGCTGTTTTTT	CASSDRGTGELFF
TRBV23-1	NA	13	NA	TRBJ2-5	TGCGCCAGTGCCCCAGCGGATCAAGAGACCCAGTACTTC	CASAPADQETQYF
TRBV2	TRBD1	16	NA	TRBJ1-2	TGTGCCAGCAGTGAAAGCCTACGTGACAGGGTGGCTGGCTACACCTTC	CASSESLRDRVAGYTF
TRBV11-3	TRBD1	15	medium-sized	TRBJ1-1	TGTGCCAGCAGCGATCGAAGGGCAGGGGGCACTGAAGCTTTCTTT	CASSDRRAGGTEAFF
TRBV6-8	NA	16	few	TRBJ2-3	TGTGCCAGCAGCATCATTCCAGGGGGGGGAGCAGATACGCAGTATTTT	CASSIIPGGGADTQYF
TRBV11-3	NA	15	NA	TRBJ1-5	TGTGCCAGCAGCTACCCGACAGGTCTAAATCAGCCCCAGCATTTT	CASSYPTGLNQPQHF
TRBV14	NA	14	once	TRBJ2-7	TGTGCCAGCAGCTCGGACTCTGTCTCCTACGAGCAGTACTTC	CASSSDSVSYEQYF
TRBV5-1	NA	15	few	TRBJ1-1	TGCGCCAGCAGCTTGGACACAAGATCGAACACTGAAGCTTTCTTT	CASSLDTRSNTEAFF
TRBV5-1	NA	19	NA	TRBJ2-5	TGCGCCAGCAGCTTGGGCCCGGTAAGCCGGGACACTTATCAAGAGACCCAGTACTTC	CASSLGPVSRDTYQETQYF
TRBV30	NA	15	few	TRBJ1-1	TGTGCCTGGACTGCTTTACGGACAGCGAACACTGAAGCTTTCTTT	CAWTALRTANTEAFF
TRBV6-8	NA	12	medium-sized	TRBJ1-6	TGTGCCAGCGCGGGGAGCAGTTCACCCCTCCACTTT	CASAGSSSPLHF
TRBV5-1	TRBD1	15	NA	TRBJ1-5	TGCGCCAGCAGCCCAACAGGGGGCTCGGGTCAGCCCCAGCATTTT	CASSPTGGSGQPQHF
TRBV30	NA	14	NA	TRBJ1-2	TGTGCCTGGAGGGTCTCCGGTACTAACTATGGCTACACCTTC	CAWRVSGTNYGYTF
TRBV19	NA	16	few	TRBJ1-5	TGTGCCAGTACCACAGGGCAGGGACAAAGCAATCAGCCCCAGCATTTT	CASTTGQGQSNQPQHF